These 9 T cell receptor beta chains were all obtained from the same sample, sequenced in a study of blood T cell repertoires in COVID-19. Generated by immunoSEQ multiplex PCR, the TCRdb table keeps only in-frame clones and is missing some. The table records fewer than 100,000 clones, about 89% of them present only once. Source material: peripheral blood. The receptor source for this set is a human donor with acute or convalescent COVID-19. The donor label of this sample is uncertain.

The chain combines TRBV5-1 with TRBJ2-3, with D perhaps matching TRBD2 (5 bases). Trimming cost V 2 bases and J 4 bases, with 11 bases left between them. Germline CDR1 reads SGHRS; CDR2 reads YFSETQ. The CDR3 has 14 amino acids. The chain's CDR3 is CASSFRTSADTQYF. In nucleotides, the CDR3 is TGCGCCAGCAGCTTCCGGACTTCAGCAGATACGCAGTATTTT.

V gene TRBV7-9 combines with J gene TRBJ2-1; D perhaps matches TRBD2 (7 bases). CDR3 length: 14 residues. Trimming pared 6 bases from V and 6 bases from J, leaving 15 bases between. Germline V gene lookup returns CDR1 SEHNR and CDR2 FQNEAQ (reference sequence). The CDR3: CASRGGGEGNEQFF. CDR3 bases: TGTGCCAGCAGGGGAGGGGGGGAAGGCAATGAGCAGTTCTTC.

The CDR3: CASSPDRMNTEAFF. CDR3 sequence (DNA): TGTGCCAGCTCGCCGGACAGGATGAACACTGAAGCTTTCTTT. V gene TRBV18 combines with J gene TRBJ1-1, with 7 bases that match TRBD1. The germline CDR1 and CDR2 sequences are KGHSH and LQKENI. The CDR3 runs to 14 residues. V lost 6 bases and J lost 0; bases outside the gene matches: 4.

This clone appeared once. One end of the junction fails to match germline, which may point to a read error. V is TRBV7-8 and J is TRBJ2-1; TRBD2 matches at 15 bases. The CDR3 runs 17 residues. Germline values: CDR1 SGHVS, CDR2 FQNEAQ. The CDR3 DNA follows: TGTGCCAGCAGCTACCGGACTAGCGGGGGGGTTAACAATAAGCAGTTCTTC. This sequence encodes CASSYRTSGGVNNKQFF. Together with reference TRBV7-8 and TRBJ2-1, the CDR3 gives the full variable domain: GAGVSQSPRYKVAKRGQDVALRCDPISGHVSLFWYQQALGQGPEFLTYFQNEAQLDKSGLPSDRFFAERPEGSVSTLKIQRTQQEDSAVYLCASSYRTSGGVNNKQFFGPGTRLTVL.

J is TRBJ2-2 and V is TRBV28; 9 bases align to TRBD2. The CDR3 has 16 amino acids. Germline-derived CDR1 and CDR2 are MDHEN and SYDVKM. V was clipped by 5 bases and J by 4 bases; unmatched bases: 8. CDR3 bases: TGTGCCAGCAGTCTCCCGCGGGGGGGCCCCACCGGGGAGCTGTTTTTT. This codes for CASSLPRGGPTGELFF.

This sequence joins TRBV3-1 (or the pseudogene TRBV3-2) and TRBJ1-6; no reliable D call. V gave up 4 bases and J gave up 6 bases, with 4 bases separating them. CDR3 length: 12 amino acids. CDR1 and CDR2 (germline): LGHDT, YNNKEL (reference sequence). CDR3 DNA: TGTGCCAGCAGCCTCAGTAATTCACCCCTCCACTTT. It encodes CASSLSNSPLHF.

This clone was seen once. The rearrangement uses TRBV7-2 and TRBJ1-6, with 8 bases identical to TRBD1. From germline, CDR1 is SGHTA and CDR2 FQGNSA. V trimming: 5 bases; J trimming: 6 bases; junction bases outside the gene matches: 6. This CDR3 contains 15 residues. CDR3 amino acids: CASSDTRGPNSPLHF. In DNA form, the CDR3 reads TGTGCCAGCAGCGACACCAGGGGGCCTAATTCACCCCTCCACTTT.

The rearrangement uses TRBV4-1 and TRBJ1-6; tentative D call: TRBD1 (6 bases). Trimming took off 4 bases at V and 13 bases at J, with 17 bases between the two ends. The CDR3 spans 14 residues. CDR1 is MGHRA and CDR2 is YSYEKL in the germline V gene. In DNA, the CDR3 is TGCGCCAGCAGCCCGGGGCAGGGGAATGACCCCCTCCACTTT. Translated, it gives CASSPGQGNDPLHF.

The CDR3 coding sequence is TGTGCCAGTAGCCCGTGGGGCAGTACTGAAAAACTGTTTTTT. Encoded protein: CASSPWGSTEKLFF. The chain carries TRBV19 and TRBJ1-4; tentative D call: TRBD1 (5 bases). The germline V gene encodes CDR1 LNHDA and CDR2 SQIVND (reference sequence). The V end was cut by 6 bases, the J end by 7 bases, with 15 bases between. This CDR3 has 14 residues.